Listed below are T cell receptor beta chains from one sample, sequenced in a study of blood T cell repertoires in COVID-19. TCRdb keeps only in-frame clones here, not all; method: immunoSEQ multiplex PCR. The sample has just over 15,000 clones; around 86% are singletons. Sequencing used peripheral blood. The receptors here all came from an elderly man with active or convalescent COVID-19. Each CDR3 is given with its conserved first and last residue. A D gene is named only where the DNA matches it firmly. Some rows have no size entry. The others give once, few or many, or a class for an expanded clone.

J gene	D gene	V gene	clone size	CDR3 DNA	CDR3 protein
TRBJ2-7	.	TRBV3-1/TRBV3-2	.	TGTGCCAGCAGCCAGACCTGGGCTAACGAGCAGTACTTC	CASSQTWANEQYF
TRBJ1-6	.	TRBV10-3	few	TGTGCCATCAGTGGTTCCGGACAAAGTAATTCACCCCTCCACTTT	CAISGSGQSNSPLHF
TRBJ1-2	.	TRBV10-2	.	TGCGCCAGCAAAGAACAGGCGGCTAACTATGGCTACACCTTC	CASKEQAANYGYTF
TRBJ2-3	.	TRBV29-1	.	TGCAGCGCCGAGGGGGGGGGTCTCCCCCTGGATACGCAGTATTTT	CSAEGGGLPLDTQYF
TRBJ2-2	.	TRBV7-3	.	TGTGCCAGCAGCTTAAATCGGGGTGCGAACACCGGGGAGCTGTTTTTT	CASSLNRGANTGELFF
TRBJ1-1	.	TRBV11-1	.	TGTGCCAGCAGCTTGTCCGAAGACATCTACACTGAAGCTTTCTTT	CASSLSEDIYTEAFF
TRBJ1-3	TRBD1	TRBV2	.	TGTGCCAGCAGTGGGGACAGGACCTTCTCTGGAAACACCATATATTTT	CASSGDRTFSGNTIYF
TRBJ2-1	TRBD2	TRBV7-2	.	TGTGCCAGCAGCCTGTCCGGGGGGGCCCGGAATGAGCAGTTCTTC	CASSLSGGARNEQFF
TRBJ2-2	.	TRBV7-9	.	TGTGCCAGCAGCTTGTCCCGACTCACCGGGGAGCTGTTTTTT	CASSLSRLTGELFF
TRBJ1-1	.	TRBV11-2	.	TGTGCCAGCAGCTTACGGAACACTGAAGCTTTCTTT	CASSLRNTEAFF
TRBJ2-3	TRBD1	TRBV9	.	TGTGCCAGCAGCGCCCGACAGGGAGCCACAGATACGCAGTATTTT	CASSARQGATDTQYF
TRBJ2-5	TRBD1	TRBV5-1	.	TGCGCCAGCAGGGACAGGGTCGGGGGACAAGAGACCCAGTACTTC	CASRDRVGGQETQYF
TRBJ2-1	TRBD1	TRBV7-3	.	TGTGCCAGCAGCTCACTTCCGGGACAGGGGAATGAGCAGTTCTTC	CASSSLPGQGNEQFF
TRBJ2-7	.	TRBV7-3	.	TGTGCCAGCAGCTTAAACGCAGGGGACCACGAGCAGTACTTC	CASSLNAGDHEQYF
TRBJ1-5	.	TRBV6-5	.	TGTGCCAGCAGTCCGCGCGCTACAGGGAATCAGCCCCAGCATTTT	CASSPRATGNQPQHF
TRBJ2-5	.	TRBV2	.	TGTGCCAGCAGTGCGTCAGGCCTGGGAGAGACCCAGTACTTC	CASSASGLGETQYF
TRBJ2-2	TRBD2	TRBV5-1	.	TGCGCCAGCAGGGGCGCCGGGACTAGCGCCGGGGAGCTGTTTTTT	CASRGAGTSAGELFF
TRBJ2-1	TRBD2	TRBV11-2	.	TGTGCCAGCAGCCGGGGGACTAGCCAATTCAATGAGCAGTTCTTC	CASSRGTSQFNEQFF
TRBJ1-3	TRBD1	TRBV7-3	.	TGTGCCAGCAGCCTAGCACAGGGGGCTGGAAACACCATATATTTT	CASSLAQGAGNTIYF
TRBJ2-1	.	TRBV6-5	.	TGTGCCAGCACCCCCGGGGGTAGTGAGCAGTTCTTC	CASTPGGSEQFF
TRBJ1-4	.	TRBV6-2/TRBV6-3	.	TGTGCCAGCAGTTACCGCAGGGGTGAAAAACTGTTTTTT	CASSYRRGEKLFF
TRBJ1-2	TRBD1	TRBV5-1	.	TGCGCCAGCAGCTTGGAAGAAGGACAGGGGATGGGCTACACCTTC	CASSLEEGQGMGYTF
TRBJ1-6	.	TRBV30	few	TGTGCCTGGAGTTTAATGGACAGTCACAATTCACCCCTCCACTTT	CAWSLMDSHNSPLHF
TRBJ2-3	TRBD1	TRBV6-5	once	TGTGCCAGCAGGATATCGGGACAGGGCACAGATACGCAGTATTTT	CASRISGQGTDTQYF
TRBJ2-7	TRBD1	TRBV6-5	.	TGTGCCAGCAGCGTATCCGGGACAGGGACCGAGCAGTACTTC	CASSVSGTGTEQYF
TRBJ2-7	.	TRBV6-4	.	TGTGCCAGCAGCAGGGACTCGGGACTCTCCTACGAGCAGTACTTC	CASSRDSGLSYEQYF
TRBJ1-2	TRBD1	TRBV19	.	TGTGCCAGTAGTGGGGGACAGGGTTTGAGCCATGGCTACACCTTC	CASSGGQGLSHGYTF
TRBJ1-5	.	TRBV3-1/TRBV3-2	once	TGTGCCAGCAGCCAAGATATCGGGATTCAGCCCCAGCATTTT	CASSQDIGIQPQHF
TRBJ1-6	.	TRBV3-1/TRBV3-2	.	TGTGCCAGCAGCCAACCCATCGGGGACCTCCACTTT	CASSQPIGDLHF